The T cell receptor beta chain under discussion was sequenced for a study of blood T cell repertoires in COVID-19 (TCRdb year 2020). Study-level background: Samples covering the acute and convalescent phases of COVID-19 were provided by collaborators in the United States, Italy and Spain. The material from the prospective study consisted of cDNA or gDNA derived from T cells, B-cell-depleted T cells, or PBMCs. The dataset comprised deeply sampled blood TCRbeta repertoires from subjects exposed to, actively infected with, or recovered from COVID-19. The repertoires were released in a freely available public database meant as a resource for research on the immune response to SARS-CoV-2. The samples were drawn from two sources: the first 160 participants of the ongoing ImmuneRACE study, and approximately 1,300 subjects contributed by 6 global collaborators. A de-identified subject ID, COVID-19 status, age in years and sex were almost always included in the sample metadata. HLA class I and class II types, where available, came from metadata supplied by the sample provider rather than from assay-based typing.

TCRbeta CDR3 regions were amplified from genomic DNA by means of the immunoSEQ Assay, a bias-controlled multiplex PCR. On the authors' methods: Within the assay, amplification of reference gene primers was used to estimate how many nucleated cells each sample contained. To quantify the absolute abundance of each unique TCRbeta CDR3 rearrangement, sequence reads were collapsed and filtered. Productive Simpson clonality was computed per sample as the square root of Simpson's diversity index over productive rearrangements. Not all clones reach the TCRdb copy of this immuneACCESS table, which keeps in-frame sequences only. Checked studies attribute under half of the gap to unresolved V genes and leave the rest unexplained. That table is the source of V, J and clone size, and D and trimming were worked out from the DNA. The sample profile shows approximately 54,000 clones; roughly 84% of them were found once. The top ten clonotypes cover over 3.5% of the sample.

Overall study outcomes, separate from this receptor: The quantity of clinical and demographic metadata differed by source and by participant and was supplied without curation.

Each collaborating institution followed its own protocols to collect whole blood in K2EDTA tubes. For TCRbeta analysis, collaborators shipped samples in one of three forms: frozen whole blood, isolated PBMCs, or DNA extracted from either of those sample types. As for this clone: Its antigen is still unknown. Qualities for individual bases were not recorded, and no much larger clone is one base off.

CDR3 length: 13 amino acids, cysteine to phenylalanine. Just the 39-base CDR3 DNA is kept, in frame starting at base 1. Per the germline V gene (reference sequence), LNHDA is the CDR1 and SQIVND is the CDR2. V is reduced by 9 bases and J by 5 bases, leaving a spacing of 16 bases between them. The rearranged segments are TRBV19 and TRBJ1-1; a tentative D match to TRBD1 spans 6 bases. The clonotype was recovered from a man at least 80 years old with active COVID-19. Sequenced input: peripheral blood. DNA sequence: TGTGCCAGCATTAAACAGGGTGGGACTGAAGCTTTCTTT. The translation is CASIKQGGTEAFF. Reference TRBV19 and TRBJ1-1 proteins supply the regions before and after the CDR3; the full variable domain is: DGGITQSPKYLFRKEGQNVTLSCEQNLNHDAMYWYRQDPGQGLRLIYYSQIVNDFQKGDIAEGYSVSREKKESFPLTVTSAQKNPTAFYLCASIKQGGTEAFFGQGTRLTVV.